This T cell receptor (beta chain) stems from a study of T cells after yellow fever vaccination. Overall study findings and caveats: Weaker, the secondary response had a peak occurring faster, on day 5 versus 15.

TCRdb redid the calling of the 5' RACE reads with MiXCR, one entry per CDR3 protein. The sample has 310,000 or so distinct CDR3 sequences; roughly 6.8% are singletons. This CDR3 contains 16 residues. CDR1 LGHNA and CDR2 YNFKEQ come from the germline V gene. Trimming took 0 bases from V and 6 from J; bases not matched to a gene: 5. With regard to this clonotype: The target antigen is unknown.

This TCR derives from a man between 18 and 29 years old who received the YFV17D yellow fever vaccine. V gene TRBV4-2 combines with J gene TRBJ1-2; TRBD1 agrees at 12 bases. The specimen was PBMCs, collected roughly 45 days after the first yellow fever vaccination. The CDR3 sequence: CASSQEGGDRGHGYTF. CDR3 bases: TGTGCCAGCAGCCAAGAGGGCGGGGACAGGGGGCATGGCTACACCTTC.